The rows below give T cell receptor beta chains drawn from one sample of a study of regulatory T cells in long-lasting Graves disease. TCRdb recomputed calls from the multiplex PCR reads with MiXCR, one row per CDR3 protein. The data show roughly 510,000 distinct CDR3 sequences, approximately 16% seen once. The data also belong to a second study, concerning T cells in Graves' hyperthyroidism and ophthalmopathy.

The sample consisted of peripheral blood mononuclear cells (PBMCs), taken at new diagnosis, from a patient treated with antithyroid drugs. These receptor sequences come from a man between 18 and 29 years old with Graves disease. The CDR3 runs from the conserved cysteine through the conserved F or W. A D gene is named only where the DNA matches it firmly. Only part of the rows carry a size: once, few, many, or a class if the clone is expanded.

v_call	j_call	d_call	clone_size	cdr3_length	cdr3_nt	cdr3_aa
TRBV10-3	TRBJ2-2	TRBD1	.	14	TGTGCCATATCCGGGACAGGGAGGACCGGGGAGCTGTTTTTT	CAISGTGRTGELFF
TRBV5-4	TRBJ1-3	TRBD1	.	15	TGTGCCAGCAGCCGACGGGACAGGGTCGCAAACACCATATATTTT	CASSRRDRVANTIYF
TRBV28	TRBJ2-7	.	.	13	TGTGCCAGCACCACAGATATCTCCTACGAGCAGTACTTC	CASTTDISYEQYF
TRBV5-6	TRBJ2-1	.	.	14	TGTGCCAGCAGCTTGCAGAGGAGATCGGGGAGCGGATTCTTC	CASSLQRRSGSGFF
TRBV2	TRBJ2-7	TRBD1	many	14	TGTGCCAGCAATCCTATGACAGGGCGGGACGAGCAGTACTTC	CASNPMTGRDEQYF
TRBV7-9	TRBJ1-2	.	many	14	TGTGCCAGCAGCGGAGACAGCCGAATCTATGGCTACACCTTC	CASSGDSRIYGYTF
TRBV12-3/TRBV12-4	TRBJ1-5	TRBD1	.	15	TGTGCCAGCAGTGAGACAGGGGTTAGCAATCAGCCCCAGCATTTT	CASSETGVSNQPQHF
TRBV5-1	TRBJ1-6	TRBD1	few	16	TGCGCCAGCAGCTTGAGTATGACAGGGATTAATTCACCCCTCCACTTT	CASSLSMTGINSPLHF
TRBV7-9	TRBJ2-3	.	.	15	TGTGCCAGCAGCTCGCGCTGGCCCCTCACAGATACGCAGTATTTT	CASSSRWPLTDTQYF
TRBV10-3	TRBJ2-5	.	many	13	TGTGCCACTGCGACTAGGTCGGACGAGACCCAGTACTTC	CATATRSDETQYF
TRBV29-1	TRBJ1-1	.	.	13	TGCAGCGTAGCGGGCCTTGCGCGAACTGAAGCTTTCTTT	CSVAGLARTEAFF
TRBV20-1	TRBJ2-1	TRBD2	.	14	TGCAGTGCTAGAGAGGCGGGAGGTCGGAGTGAGCAGTTCTTC	CSAREAGGRSEQFF
TRBV2	TRBJ1-5	.	few	15	TGTGCCAGCAGCCGAAGGGGTTCGAGCAATCAGCCCCAGCATTTT	CASSRRGSSNQPQHF
TRBV12-3/TRBV12-4	TRBJ2-1	TRBD2	many	15	TGTGCCAGCAGTCCAGCTAGCGGGAGTGAGTATGAGCAGTTCTTC	CASSPASGSEYEQFF
TRBV20-1	TRBJ2-1	TRBD2	many	14	TGCGGAGGACTAGCGGGAGGGCTCCCGGATGAGCAGTTCTTC	CGGLAGGLPDEQFF
TRBV5-1	TRBJ2-5	.	.	13	TGCGCCAGCAGCTTTGACGGAAAAGAGACCCAGCACTTC	CASSFDGKETQHF
TRBV9	TRBJ2-2	.	few	15	TGTGCCAGCAGCGGCCAAGGGTTGAGCACCGGGGAGCTGTTTTTT	CASSGQGLSTGELFF
TRBV15	TRBJ1-5	.	few	16	TGTGCCACCAGCAAGTCAGGACGTGATAGCAATCAGCCCCAGCATTTT	CATSKSGRDSNQPQHF
TRBV5-1	TRBJ2-3	.	.	16	TGCGCCAGCAGCTTGGGCTTCAGGACACCCACAGATACGCAGTATTTT	CASSLGFRTPTDTQYF
TRBV7-9	TRBJ1-2	TRBD1	many	14	TGTGCCAGCAGCTTGACAGGGGGCAACTATGGCTACACCTTC	CASSLTGGNYGYTF
TRBV7-9	TRBJ1-6	.	few	14	TGTGCCAGCAGCCCGGAGGGGGACCAATCACCCCTCCACTTT	CASSPEGDQSPLHF
TRBV5-4	TRBJ1-1	.	.	12	TGTGCCAGCAGCTTCCATACTTCTGAAGCTTTCTTT	CASSFHTSEAFF
TRBV7-9	TRBJ1-2	.	many	12	TGTGCCAGCAGTCCATCAGGGAATGGCTACACCTTC	CASSPSGNGYTF
TRBV29-1	TRBJ2-1	TRBD2	many	14	TGCAGCGTTGGAGGGACTAGCGGTTACAATGAGCAGTTCTTC	CSVGGTSGYNEQFF
TRBV4-1	TRBJ2-7	.	.	15	TGCGCCAGCAGCCAAGACGAACTTAACTCCTACGAGCAGTACTTC	CASSQDELNSYEQYF
TRBV5-4	TRBJ2-7	TRBD1	few	14	TGTGCCAGCAGCTGGACAGGGGAGTCCTACGAGCAGTACTTC	CASSWTGESYEQYF
TRBV12-3/TRBV12-4	TRBJ2-1	.	many	13	TGTGCCAGCAACCCCGGACACGTTGGTGAGCAGTTCTTC	CASNPGHVGEQFF
TRBV12-5	TRBJ2-5	TRBD2	few	17	TGTGCTAGTGGTTCCAAAAGGACTAGCCGGAGTTGGAAGACCCAGTACTTC	CASGSKRTSRSWKTQYF
TRBV5-5	TRBJ2-5	.	few	14	TGTGCCAGCAGCTTGGGATACAGGGAAGAGACCCAGTACTTC	CASSLGYREETQYF
TRBV7-9	TRBJ2-7	TRBD1	many	16	TGTGCCAGCAGCGCCAGGACAGGGGGCGCGGCCTACGAGCAGTACTTC	CASSARTGGAAYEQYF
TRBV6-5	TRBJ1-1	.	few	15	TGTGCCAGCAGTTACATGGTGCAGGGTCGTGATAAGGGTTTCTTT	CASSYMVQGRDKGFF
TRBV3-1	TRBJ1-1	.	many	13	TGTGCCAGCAGCCTCCGCTCAGTAGGGCGAGCTTTCTTT	CASSLRSVGRAFF
TRBV7-9	TRBJ1-2	.	.	15	TGTGCCAGCAGCCGAAGCACACAGGAGAACTATGGCTACACCTTC	CASSRSTQENYGYTF
TRBV6-1	TRBJ2-2	.	few	13	TGTGCCAGCAGCGGGACCGGGACCGGGGAGCTGTTTTTT	CASSGTGTGELFF
TRBV11-2	TRBJ1-1	.	many	14	TGTGCCAGCAGCCGTGGGACGGCCAACACTGAAGCTTTCTTT	CASSRGTANTEAFF
TRBV6-1	TRBJ1-2	.	.	15	TGTGCCAGCAGTCTTGGACGGAACTTTAACTATGGCTACACCTTC	CASSLGRNFNYGYTF
TRBV6-9	TRBJ1-4	.	.	16	TGTGCCAGCAGTTACGTAAAGACGGTTTACAATGAAAAACTGTTTTTT	CASSYVKTVYNEKLFF
TRBV7-6	TRBJ2-1	TRBD2	.	15	TGTGCCAGCAGCTTTGGCCTAGCGGGAGCGGATGAGCAGTTCTTC	CASSFGLAGADEQFF
TRBV11-2	TRBJ2-1	TRBD1	many	13	TGTGCCAGCAGCACCCCCCGGGACAGGGAACAGTTCTTC	CASSTPRDREQFF
TRBV27	TRBJ1-2	.	.	16	TGTGCCAGCACCCCCGGGGGCGCCTTATCTAACTATGGCTACACCTTC	CASTPGGALSNYGYTF
TRBV14	TRBJ2-3	TRBD2	.	17	TGTGCCAGCAGCTCAAGGATTCTAGCGGGAGTTCCAGATACGCAGTATTTT	CASSSRILAGVPDTQYF
TRBV3-1	TRBJ2-1	TRBD2	many	13	TGTGCCAGCAGCCCCTTGGCGCGGGAGGGCCAGTTCTTC	CASSPLAREGQFF
TRBV2	TRBJ2-6	TRBD2	many	23	TGTGCCAGCACCGAGTCCCCCAGGGGGATCAAAAGCGGGAGGGTGTCTGGGGCCAACGTCCTGACTTTC	CASTESPRGIKSGRVSGANVLTF
TRBV9	TRBJ1-1	.	.	18	TGCGCCAGCAGCCCCGTTCGGTCAAGGGATCCCATGAACACTGAAGCTTTCTTT	CASSPVRSRDPMNTEAFF
TRBV18	TRBJ1-1	TRBD1	many	17	TGTGCCAGCTCACCACCGGGGGCAGGGGGCCGGGACACTGAAGCTTTCTTT	CASSPPGAGGRDTEAFF
TRBV2	TRBJ1-1	.	many	13	TGTGCCAGCATCGAGGGGCCGGACACTGAAGCTTTCTTT	CASIEGPDTEAFF
TRBV3-1	TRBJ2-1	.	many	15	TGTGCCAGCAGCCAAGGGAACAGGGCATACAATGAGCAGTTCTTC	CASSQGNRAYNEQFF
TRBV28	TRBJ1-4	.	many	14	TGTGCCAGCAGTTTTCGGCGGGACACTGAAAAACTGTTTTTT	CASSFRRDTEKLFF
TRBV28	TRBJ2-5	.	many	16	TGTGCCAGCAGTTTGGGGCCCAGACAGATTCAAGAGACCCAGTACTTC	CASSLGPRQIQETQYF
TRBV29-1	TRBJ1-1	.	many	12	TGCAGCGTTTCTCAGGCAGGCACTGAAGCTTTCTTT	CSVSQAGTEAFF
TRBV4-1	TRBJ2-7	.	.	14	TGCGCCAGCAGCCAAGGGGTGAAGTCCTACGAGCAGCACTTC	CASSQGVKSYEQHF
TRBV10-3	TRBJ2-7	.	.	15	TGTGCCATCAGTGAGTCTGTTGGGGCAAAGTACGAGCAGTACTTC	CAISESVGAKYEQYF
TRBV5-1	TRBJ2-3	TRBD2	many	16	TGCGCCAGCAGCACTGGACTAGCGGGAAGGTCAGATACGCAGTATTTT	CASSTGLAGRSDTQYF
TRBV20-1	TRBJ2-3	.	many	12	TGCAGTGCTAGAGGGGAAAGTGATACGCAGTATTTT	CSARGESDTQYF
TRBV5-1	TRBJ2-3	.	.	12	TGCGCCAGCGGCCAACAGGGAGATACGCAGTATTTT	CASGQQGDTQYF
TRBV14	TRBJ2-7	TRBD2	.	15	TGTGCCAGCAGCCAGGGACTAGCGGGACTGCACGAGCAGTACTTC	CASSQGLAGLHEQYF
TRBV30	TRBJ2-7	.	.	14	TGTGCCTGGAGTGTTACCGGGACGTCCTACGAGCAGTACTTC	CAWSVTGTSYEQYF
TRBV3-1	TRBJ1-2	TRBD1	few	16	TGTGCCAGCAGCCCCCCTTTAAGGACAGGGGGTTATGGCTACACCTTC	CASSPPLRTGGYGYTF
TRBV5-1	TRBJ2-1	TRBD2	few	16	TGCGCCAGCAGCGTCCGTATAGCGGGCGGTTACAATGAGCAGTTCTTC	CASSVRIAGGYNEQFF
TRBV5-1	TRBJ2-1	TRBD1	many	16	TGCGCCAGCAGCTTGTATCAGGGGGCGATTGTCAATGAGCAGTTCTTC	CASSLYQGAIVNEQFF